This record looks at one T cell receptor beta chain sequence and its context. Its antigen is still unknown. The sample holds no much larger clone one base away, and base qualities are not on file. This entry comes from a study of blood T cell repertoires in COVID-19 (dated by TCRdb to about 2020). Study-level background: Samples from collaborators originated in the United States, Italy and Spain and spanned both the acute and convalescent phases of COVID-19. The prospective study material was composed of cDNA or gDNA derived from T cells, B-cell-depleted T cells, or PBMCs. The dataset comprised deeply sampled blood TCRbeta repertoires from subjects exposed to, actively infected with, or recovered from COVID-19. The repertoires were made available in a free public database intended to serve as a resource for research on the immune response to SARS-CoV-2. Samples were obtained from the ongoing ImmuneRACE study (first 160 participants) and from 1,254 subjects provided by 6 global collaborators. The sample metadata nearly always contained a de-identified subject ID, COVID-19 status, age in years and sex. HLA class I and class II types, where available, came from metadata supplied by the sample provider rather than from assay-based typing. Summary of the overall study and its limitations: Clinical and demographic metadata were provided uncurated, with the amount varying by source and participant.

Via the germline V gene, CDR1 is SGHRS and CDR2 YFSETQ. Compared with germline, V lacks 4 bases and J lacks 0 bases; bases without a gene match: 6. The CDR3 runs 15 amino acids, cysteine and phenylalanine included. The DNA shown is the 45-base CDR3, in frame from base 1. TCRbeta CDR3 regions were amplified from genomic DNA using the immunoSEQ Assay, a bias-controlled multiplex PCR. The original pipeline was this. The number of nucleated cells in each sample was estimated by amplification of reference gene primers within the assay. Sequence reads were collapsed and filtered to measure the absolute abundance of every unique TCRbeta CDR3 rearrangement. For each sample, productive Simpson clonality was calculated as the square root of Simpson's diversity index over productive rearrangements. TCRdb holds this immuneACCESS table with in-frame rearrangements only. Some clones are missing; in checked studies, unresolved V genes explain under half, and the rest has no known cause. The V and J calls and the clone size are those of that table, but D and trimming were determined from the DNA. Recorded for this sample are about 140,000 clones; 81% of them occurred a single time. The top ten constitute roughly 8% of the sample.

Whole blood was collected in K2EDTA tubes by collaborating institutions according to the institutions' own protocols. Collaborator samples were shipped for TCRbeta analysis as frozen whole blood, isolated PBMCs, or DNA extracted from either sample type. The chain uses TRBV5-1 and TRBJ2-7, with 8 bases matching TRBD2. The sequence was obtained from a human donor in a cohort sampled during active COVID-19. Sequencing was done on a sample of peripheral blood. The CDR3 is CASSPGGAASYEQYF. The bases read TGCGCCAGCAGCCCGGGAGGGGCCGCCTCCTACGAGCAGTACTTC.